This note documents a single TCR beta chain sequence. Per the study methods: Estimation of nucleated cell counts was performed using reference gene primer amplification. Data came from immunoSEQ multiplex PCR; TCRdb stores just in-frame clones and leaves some out. The V and J calls and clone size were taken over from that table, and D and trimming were inferred from the DNA. Of about 59,000 clones listed, 70% to 85% were seen once; the top ten hold about 3%. The entry originates in a study of blood T cell repertoires in COVID-19. Study at large: The United States, Italy and Spain provided the acute and convalescent COVID-19 samples. Sample material is recorded as cDNA or gDNA derived from T cells, B-cell-depleted T cells, or PBMCs.

The TCR originated in a man between 60 and 75 years old with acute or convalescent COVID-19. Material for sequencing was peripheral blood.

DNA of the CDR3: TGTGCCAGCAGCTCACTAGCGGGAGGGCCCACGTATGAGCAGTACTTC. Translation: CASSSLAGGPTYEQYF. This chain connects TRBV5-8 to TRBJ2-7; 13 nucleotides align to TRBD2. The V gene end was trimmed by 3 bases and the J gene end by 7 bases; junction bases not matched to a gene: 10. The CDR3 totals 16 residues. Germline V gene data show CDR1 as SGHTS and CDR2 as YDEGEE.